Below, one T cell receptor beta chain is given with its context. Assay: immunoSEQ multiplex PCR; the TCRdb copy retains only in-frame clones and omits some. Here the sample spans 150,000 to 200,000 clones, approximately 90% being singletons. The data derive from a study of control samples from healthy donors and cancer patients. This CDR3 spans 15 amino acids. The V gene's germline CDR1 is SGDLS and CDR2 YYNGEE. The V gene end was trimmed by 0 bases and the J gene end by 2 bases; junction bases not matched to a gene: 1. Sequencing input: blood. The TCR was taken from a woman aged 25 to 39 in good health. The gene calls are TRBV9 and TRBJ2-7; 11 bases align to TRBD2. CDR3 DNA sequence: TGTGCCAGCAGCGTAGGACTAGCGGGGACCTACGAGCAGTACTTC. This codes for CASSVGLAGTYEQYF.